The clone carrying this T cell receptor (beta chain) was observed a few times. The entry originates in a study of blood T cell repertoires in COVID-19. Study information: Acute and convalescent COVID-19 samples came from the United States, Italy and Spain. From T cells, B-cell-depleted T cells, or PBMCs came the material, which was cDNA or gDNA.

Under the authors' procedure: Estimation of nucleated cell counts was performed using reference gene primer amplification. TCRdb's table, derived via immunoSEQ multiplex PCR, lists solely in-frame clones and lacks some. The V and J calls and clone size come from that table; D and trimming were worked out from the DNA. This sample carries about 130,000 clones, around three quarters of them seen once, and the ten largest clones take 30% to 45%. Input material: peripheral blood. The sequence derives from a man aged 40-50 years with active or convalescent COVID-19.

CDR3 DNA: TGTGCCAGCAGCAAAACCGGGGGGACGATATATGGCTACACCTTC. This codes for CASSKTGGTIYGYTF. The J gene is TRBJ1-2, the V gene TRBV6-2 or TRBV6-3; TRBD1 is a possible D gene (5 bases). V lost 6 bases, J lost 5 bases, and 19 bases lay in between. CDR1 MNHEY and CDR2 SVGEGT come from the germline V gene. There are 15 residues in the CDR3.